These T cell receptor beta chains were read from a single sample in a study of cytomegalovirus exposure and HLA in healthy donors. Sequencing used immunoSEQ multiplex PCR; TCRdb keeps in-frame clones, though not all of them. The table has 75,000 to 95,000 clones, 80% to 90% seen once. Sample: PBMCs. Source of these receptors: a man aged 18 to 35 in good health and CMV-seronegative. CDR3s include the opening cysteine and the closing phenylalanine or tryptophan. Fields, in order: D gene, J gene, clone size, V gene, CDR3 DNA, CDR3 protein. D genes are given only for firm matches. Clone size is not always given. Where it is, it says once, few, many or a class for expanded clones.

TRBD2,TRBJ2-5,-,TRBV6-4,TGTGCCAGCAGTGACTCGACTAGCGGGAGTATGTGGGAGACCCAGTACTTC,CASSDSTSGSMWETQYF
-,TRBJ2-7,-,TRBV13,TGTGCCAGCAGCTTAGACAGGAATCAAAGGCTGTACTTC,CASSLDRNQRLYF
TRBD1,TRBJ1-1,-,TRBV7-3,TGTGCCAGCAGTCTCACAGGGGACACTGAAGCTTTCTTT,CASSLTGDTEAFF
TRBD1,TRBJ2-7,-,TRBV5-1,TGCGCCAGCAGCTACCAGGACAGGGGGGGGAACGAGCAGTACTTC,CASSYQDRGGNEQYF
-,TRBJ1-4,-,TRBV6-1,TGTGCCAGCAGTGACCCAGCGTACACTAATGAAAAACTGTTTTTT,CASSDPAYTNEKLFF
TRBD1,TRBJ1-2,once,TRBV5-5,TGTGCCAGCAGGGGGACAGGGGGCAATGGCTACACCTTC,CASRGTGGNGYTF
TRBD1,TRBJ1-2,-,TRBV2,TGTGCCAGCAGCGACGGACAGGGAGGCTATGGCTACACCTTC,CASSDGQGGYGYTF
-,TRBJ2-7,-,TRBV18,TGTGCCAGCTCACCTAGCTCCTACGAGCAGTACTTC,CASSPSSYEQYF
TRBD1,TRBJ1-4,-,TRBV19,TGTGCCAGTAGCCCGGGACAGAGAACAACTAATGAAAAACTGTTTTTT,CASSPGQRTTNEKLFF
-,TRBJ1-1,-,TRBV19,TGTGCCAGTAGCCGTTACAACGGGGCAGGGGTCCCTGTGAACACTGAAGCTTTCTTT,CASSRYNGAGVPVNTEAFF
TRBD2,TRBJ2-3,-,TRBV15,TGTGCCACCGCGACTAGCGGGTACAACACAGATACGCAGTATTTT,CATATSGYNTDTQYF
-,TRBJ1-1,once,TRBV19,TGTGCCAGTAGTATTTCTGCGGCTATGAACACTGAAGCTTTCTTT,CASSISAAMNTEAFF
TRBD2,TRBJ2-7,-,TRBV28,TGTGCCAGCAGTTCCTTTTTGGTAGCGGGAGGCGAGCAGTACTTC,CASSSFLVAGGEQYF
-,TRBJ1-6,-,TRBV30,TGTGCCTGGGGGGGGGAGTGGACCTATAATTCACCCCTCCACTTT,CAWGGEWTYNSPLHF
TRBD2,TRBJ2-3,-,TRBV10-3,TGTGCCATCAGGCCTGGGACTAGCGGTCCGGTGTCAGATACGCAGTATTTT,CAIRPGTSGPVSDTQYF
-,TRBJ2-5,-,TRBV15,TGTGCCACCAGCAGGGACACGGGGGAGCAGTACTTC,CATSRDTGEQYF
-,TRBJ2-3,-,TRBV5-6,TGTGCCAGCAGCTTACCCCTGGCGGATACAGATACGCAGTATTTT,CASSLPLADTDTQYF
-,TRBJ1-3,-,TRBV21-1,TGTGCCAGCAGCAAGTCGGGGGGCCCCGGAGGCACCATATATTTT,CASSKSGGPGGTIYF
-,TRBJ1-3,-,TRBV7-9,TGTGCCAGCAGCTTAGAGACTTATGGAAACACCATATATTTT,CASSLETYGNTIYF
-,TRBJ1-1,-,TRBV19,TGTGCCAGTACCCCTCAGGAGCGGGCGAACACTGAAGCTTTCTTT,CASTPQERANTEAFF
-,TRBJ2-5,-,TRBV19,TGTGCCAGTAGTTGGGGCAGAAGTCCAAACCGGGAGACCCAGTACTTC,CASSWGRSPNRETQYF
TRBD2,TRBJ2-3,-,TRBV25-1,TGTGCCAGCAGTGAATCGCGGGGGGCATCGGATACGCAGTATTTT,CASSESRGASDTQYF
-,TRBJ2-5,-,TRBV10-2,TGCGCCAGCTGTGGGGCTCTCGGGGGGACCCAGTACTTC,CASCGALGGTQYF
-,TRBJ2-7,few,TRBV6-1,TGTGCCAGCAGGGCTTCCTACGAGCAGTACTTC,CASRASYEQYF
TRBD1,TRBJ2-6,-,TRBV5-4,TGTGCCAGCAGCTTAGGACAGGGGGGTTATGGGGCCAACGTCCTGACTTTC,CASSLGQGGYGANVLTF
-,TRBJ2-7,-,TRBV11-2,TGTGCCAGCAGCTCGGGACTTGCCTACGAGCAGTACTTC,CASSSGLAYEQYF
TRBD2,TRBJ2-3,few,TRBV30,TGTGCCTGGAGTGTAGCGGGAGCTTCAGATACGCAGTATTTT,CAWSVAGASDTQYF
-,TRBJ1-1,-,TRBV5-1,TGCGCCAGCAGCTTGGATCGCGGGAACACTGAAGCTTTCTTT,CASSLDRGNTEAFF
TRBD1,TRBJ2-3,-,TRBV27,TGTGCCAGCAGTTCGGGACAGGGGTCTAGGGTAGATACGCAGTATTTT,CASSSGQGSRVDTQYF